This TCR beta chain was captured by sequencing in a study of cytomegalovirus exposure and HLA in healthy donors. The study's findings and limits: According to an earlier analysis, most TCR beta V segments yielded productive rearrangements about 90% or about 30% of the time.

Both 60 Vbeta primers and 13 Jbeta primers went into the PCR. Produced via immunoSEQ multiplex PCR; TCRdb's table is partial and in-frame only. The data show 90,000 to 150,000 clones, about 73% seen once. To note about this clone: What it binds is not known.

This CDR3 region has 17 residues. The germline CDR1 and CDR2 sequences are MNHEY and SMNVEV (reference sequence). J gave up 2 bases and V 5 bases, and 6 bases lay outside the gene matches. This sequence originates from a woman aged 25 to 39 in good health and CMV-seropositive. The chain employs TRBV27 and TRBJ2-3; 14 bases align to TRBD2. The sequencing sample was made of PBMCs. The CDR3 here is CASSTLGLAGATDTQYF. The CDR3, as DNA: TGTGCCAGCAGTACGCTGGGACTAGCGGGGGCCACAGATACGCAGTATTTT.